This entry features one T cell receptor (beta chain) sequence. The sample comes from a study of graft-versus-host responses after intestinal transplantation. Study outcomes and limitations: Some patients had graft-donor T cell macrochimerism. In their allografts, the ratios of graft-versus-host to host-versus-graft T cell clones were high.

The CDR3 consists of 15 residues. Germline-derived CDR1 and CDR2 are SNHLY and FYNNEI. V lost 4 bases, J lost 3 bases, and 5 bases stayed unmatched. Assay: immunoSEQ multiplex PCR; the TCRdb copy retains only in-frame clones and omits some. Among more than 10,000 clones listed, 31% were seen once. This sequence was found in a human patient who was an organ donor for intestinal transplantation. The starting material was alloreactive CD4+ T cells from a mixed lymphocyte reaction culture, obtained before transplantation. Subset denoted: CFSE-low proliferating T cells sorted from approximately six-day pre-transplant mixed lymphocyte reaction (GvH or HvG direction). This chain uses TRBV2 with TRBJ1-2, with 10 bases lining up with TRBD1. This CDR3 reads CASSGRDRGYYGYTF. CDR3 nucleotides: TGTGCCAGCAGTGGCCGGGACAGGGGCTACTATGGCTACACCTTC.